What follows are 2 T cell receptor beta chains derived from one specimen sequenced in a study of technical replicates of blood from several donors. Method: immunoSEQ multiplex PCR; TCRdb's copy keeps in-frame clones and lacks some. The sample holds about 97,000 clones; 85% to 95% are singletons and the top ten take about 0.3%. The specimen sequenced was T cells isolated from PBMCs. The receptors derive from a human donor in good health.

CDR3 DNA sequence: TGTGCCAGTAGGGAGGTTGAAGCTTTCTTT. It yields the protein CASREVEAFF. V and J are TRBV28 and TRBJ1-1; D is unresolved. V shed 9 bases and J shed 7 bases, with 9 bases lying between them. Germline CDR1 MDHEN, CDR2 SYDVKM. CDR3 length equals 10 residues. The full variable domain, its missing parts supplied by reference TRBV28 and TRBJ1-1, is DVKVTQSSRYLVKRTGEKVFLECVQDMDHENMFWYRQDPGLGLRLIYFSYDVKMKEKGDIPEGYSVSREKKERFSLILESASTNQTSMYLCASREVEAFFGQGTRLTVV.

V usage is TRBV16 and J usage is TRBJ1-2, with 9 bases identical to TRBD1. The germline V gene encodes CDR1 KGHSY and CDR2 FQNENV. The CDR3 sequence is 18 residues long. The V gene end was trimmed by 4 bases and the J gene end by 9 bases; junction bases not matched to a gene: 21. The chain's CDR3 is CASSLLEVHRGLSVSYTF. For the CDR3, the DNA is TGTGCCAGCAGCCTACTAGAGGTCCACAGGGGGCTATCGGTGAGCTACACCTTC.